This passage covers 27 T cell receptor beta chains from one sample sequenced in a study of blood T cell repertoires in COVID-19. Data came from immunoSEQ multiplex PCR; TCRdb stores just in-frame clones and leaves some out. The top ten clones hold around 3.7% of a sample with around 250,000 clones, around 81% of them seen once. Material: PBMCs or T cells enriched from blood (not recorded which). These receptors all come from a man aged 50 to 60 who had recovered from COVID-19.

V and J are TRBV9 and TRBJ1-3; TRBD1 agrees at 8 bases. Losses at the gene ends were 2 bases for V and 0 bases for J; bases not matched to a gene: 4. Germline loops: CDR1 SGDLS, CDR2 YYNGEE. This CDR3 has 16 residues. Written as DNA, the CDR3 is TGTGCCAGCAGCGTGCGGACAGGGAACTCTGGAAACACCATATATTTT. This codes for CASSVRTGNSGNTIYF.

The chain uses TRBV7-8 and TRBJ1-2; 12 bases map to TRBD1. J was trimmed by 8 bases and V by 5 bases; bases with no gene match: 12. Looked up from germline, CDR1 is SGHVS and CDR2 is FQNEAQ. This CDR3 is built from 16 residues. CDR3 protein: CASSAEWGQGATGYTF. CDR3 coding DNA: TGTGCCAGCAGCGCCGAGTGGGGACAGGGGGCGACGGGCTACACCTTC.

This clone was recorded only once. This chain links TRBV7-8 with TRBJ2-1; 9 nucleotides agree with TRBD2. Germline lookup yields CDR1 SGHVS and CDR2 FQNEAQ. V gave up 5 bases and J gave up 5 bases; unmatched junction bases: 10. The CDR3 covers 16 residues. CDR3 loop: CASSEGARGGNNEQFF. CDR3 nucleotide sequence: TGTGCCAGCAGCGAGGGGGCGCGGGGGGGCAACAATGAGCAGTTCTTC.

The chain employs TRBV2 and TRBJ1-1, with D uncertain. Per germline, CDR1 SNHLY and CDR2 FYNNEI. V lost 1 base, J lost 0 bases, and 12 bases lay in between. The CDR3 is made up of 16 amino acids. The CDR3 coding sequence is TGTGCCAGCAGTGAAGAAGGCGTCAGGATGAACACTGAAGCTTTCTTT. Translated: CASSEEGVRMNTEAFF.

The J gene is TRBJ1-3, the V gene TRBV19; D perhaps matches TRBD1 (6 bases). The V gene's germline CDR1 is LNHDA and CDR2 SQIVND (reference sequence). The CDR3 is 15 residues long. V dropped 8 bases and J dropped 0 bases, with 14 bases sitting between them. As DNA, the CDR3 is TGTGCCAGTGGGACGACAGGATTCTCTGGAAACACCATATATTTT. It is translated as CASGTTGFSGNTIYF.

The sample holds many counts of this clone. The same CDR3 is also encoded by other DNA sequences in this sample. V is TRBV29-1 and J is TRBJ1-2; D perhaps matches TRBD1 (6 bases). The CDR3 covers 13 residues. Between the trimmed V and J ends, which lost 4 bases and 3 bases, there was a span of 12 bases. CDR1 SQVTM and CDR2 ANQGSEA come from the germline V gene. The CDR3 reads CSVGRGADYGYTF. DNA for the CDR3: TGCAGCGTTGGCCGGGGGGCCGACTATGGCTACACCTTC.

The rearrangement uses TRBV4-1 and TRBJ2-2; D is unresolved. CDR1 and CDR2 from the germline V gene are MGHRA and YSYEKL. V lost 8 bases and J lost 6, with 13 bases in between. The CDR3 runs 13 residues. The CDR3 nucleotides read TGCGCCAGCTATTCAGGATTCCCCGGGGAGCTGTTTTTT. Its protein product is CASYSGFPGELFF.

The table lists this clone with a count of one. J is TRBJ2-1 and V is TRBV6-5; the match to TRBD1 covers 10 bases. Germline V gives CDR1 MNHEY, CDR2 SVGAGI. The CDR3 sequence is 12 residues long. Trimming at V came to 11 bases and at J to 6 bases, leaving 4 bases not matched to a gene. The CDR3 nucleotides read TGTGCCCTACGGACAGGGGGCAATGAGCAGTTCTTC. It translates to CALRTGGNEQFF.

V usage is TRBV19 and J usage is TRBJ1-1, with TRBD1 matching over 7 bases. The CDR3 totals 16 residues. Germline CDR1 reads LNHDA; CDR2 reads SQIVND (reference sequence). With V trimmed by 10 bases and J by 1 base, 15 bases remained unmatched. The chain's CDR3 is CATRIVGGGGNTEAFF. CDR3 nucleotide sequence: TGTGCCACCCGAATTGTAGGGGGCGGAGGGAACACTGAAGCTTTCTTT.

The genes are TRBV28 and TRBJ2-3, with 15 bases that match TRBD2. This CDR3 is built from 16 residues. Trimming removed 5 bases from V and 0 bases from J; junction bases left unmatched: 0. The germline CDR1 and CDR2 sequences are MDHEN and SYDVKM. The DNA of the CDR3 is TGTGCCAGCAGTGGGACTAGCGGGAGGAGCACAGATACGCAGTATTTT. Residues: CASSGTSGRSTDTQYF. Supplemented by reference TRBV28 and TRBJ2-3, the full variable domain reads DVKVTQSSRYLVKRTGEKVFLECVQDMDHENMFWYRQDPGLGLRLIYFSYDVKMKEKGDIPEGYSVSREKKERFSLILESASTNQTSMYLCASSGTSGRSTDTQYFGPGTRLTVL.

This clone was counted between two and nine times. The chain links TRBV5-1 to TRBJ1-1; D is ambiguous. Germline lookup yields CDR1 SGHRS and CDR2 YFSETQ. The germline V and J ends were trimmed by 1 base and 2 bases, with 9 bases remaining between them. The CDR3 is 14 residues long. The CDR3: CASSLLQQNTEAFF. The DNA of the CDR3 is TGCGCCAGCAGCTTGCTACAGCAAAACACTGAAGCTTTCTTT.

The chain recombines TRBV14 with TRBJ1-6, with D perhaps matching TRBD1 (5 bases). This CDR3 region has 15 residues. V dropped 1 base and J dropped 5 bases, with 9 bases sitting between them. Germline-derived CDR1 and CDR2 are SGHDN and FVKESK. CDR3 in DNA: TGTGCCAGCAGCCAAGTCCCGGGGGATAATTCACCCCTCCACTTT. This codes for CASSQVPGDNSPLHF.

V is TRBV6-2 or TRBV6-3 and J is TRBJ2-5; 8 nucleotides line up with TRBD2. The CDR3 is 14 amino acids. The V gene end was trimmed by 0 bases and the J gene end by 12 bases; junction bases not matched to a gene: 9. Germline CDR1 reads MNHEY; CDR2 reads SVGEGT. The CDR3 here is CASSYSPPTSEKYF. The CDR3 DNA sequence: TGTGCCAGCAGTTACTCCCCCCCGACTAGCGAGAAGTACTTC.

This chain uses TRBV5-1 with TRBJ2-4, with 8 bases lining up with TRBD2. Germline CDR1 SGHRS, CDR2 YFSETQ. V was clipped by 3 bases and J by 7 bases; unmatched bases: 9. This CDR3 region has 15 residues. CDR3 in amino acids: CASSSLSGSGNIQYF. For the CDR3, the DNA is TGCGCCAGCAGCTCGCTAAGCGGGAGCGGTAACATTCAGTACTTC.

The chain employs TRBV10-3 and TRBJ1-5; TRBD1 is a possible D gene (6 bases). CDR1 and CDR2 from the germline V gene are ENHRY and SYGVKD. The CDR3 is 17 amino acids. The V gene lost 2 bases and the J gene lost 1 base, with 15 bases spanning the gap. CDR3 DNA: TGTGCCATCAGTGAGCCGGGTGCAGGGGCAAGCAATCAGCCCCAGCATTTT. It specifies CAISEPGAGASNQPQHF.

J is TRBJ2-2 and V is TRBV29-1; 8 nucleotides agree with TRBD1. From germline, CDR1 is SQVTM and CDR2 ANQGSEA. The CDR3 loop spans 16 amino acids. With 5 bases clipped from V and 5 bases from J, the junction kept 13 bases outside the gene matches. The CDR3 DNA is TGCAGCGTTATGGCCCACCGGGACAGGTCAACCGGGGAGCTGTTTTTT. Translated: CSVMAHRDRSTGELFF.

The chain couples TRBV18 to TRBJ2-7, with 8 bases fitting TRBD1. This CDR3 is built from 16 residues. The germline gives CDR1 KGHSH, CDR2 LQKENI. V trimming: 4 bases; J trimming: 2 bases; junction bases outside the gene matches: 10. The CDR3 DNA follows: TGTGCCAGCTCACAAATCCCCCAACAGGGGGCCTACGAGCAGTACTTC. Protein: CASSQIPQQGAYEQYF.

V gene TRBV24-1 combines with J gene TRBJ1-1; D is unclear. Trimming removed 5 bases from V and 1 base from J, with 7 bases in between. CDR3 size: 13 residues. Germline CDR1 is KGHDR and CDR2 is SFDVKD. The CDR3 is CATSVRENTEAFF. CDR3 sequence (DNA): TGTGCCACCAGTGTACGCGAGAACACTGAAGCTTTCTTT.

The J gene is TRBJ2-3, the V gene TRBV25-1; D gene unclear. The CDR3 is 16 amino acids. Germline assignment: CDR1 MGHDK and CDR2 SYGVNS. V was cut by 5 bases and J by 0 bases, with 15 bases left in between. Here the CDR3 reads CASSPPGVSSTDTQYF. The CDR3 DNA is TGTGCCAGCAGTCCCCCCGGTGTATCAAGCACAGATACGCAGTATTTT.

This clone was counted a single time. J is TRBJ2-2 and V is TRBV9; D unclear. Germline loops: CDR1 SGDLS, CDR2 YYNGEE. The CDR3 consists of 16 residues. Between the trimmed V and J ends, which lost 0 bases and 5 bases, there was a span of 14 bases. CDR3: CASSVERLFVTGELFF. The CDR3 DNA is TGTGCCAGCAGCGTAGAGCGTTTATTCGTTACCGGGGAGCTGTTTTTT. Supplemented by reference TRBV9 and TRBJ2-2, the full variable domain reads DSGVTQTPKHLITATGQRVTLRCSPRSGDLSVYWYQQSLDQGLQFLIQYYNGEERAKGNILERFSAQQFPDLHSELNLSSLELGDSALYFCASSVERLFVTGELFFGEGSRLTVL.

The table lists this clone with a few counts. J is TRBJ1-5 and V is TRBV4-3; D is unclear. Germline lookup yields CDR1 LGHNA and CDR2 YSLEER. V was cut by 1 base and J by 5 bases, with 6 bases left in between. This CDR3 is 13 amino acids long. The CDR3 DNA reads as TGCGCCAGCAGCCAAGGGTTAGATCAGCCCCAGCATTTT. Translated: CASSQGLDQPQHF.

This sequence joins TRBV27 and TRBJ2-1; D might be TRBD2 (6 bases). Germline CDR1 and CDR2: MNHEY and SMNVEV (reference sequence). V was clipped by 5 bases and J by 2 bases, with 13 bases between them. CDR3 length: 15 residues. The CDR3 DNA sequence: TGTGCCAGCAGTCCGGGACTCGCTACCTACAATGAGCAGTTCTTC. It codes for CASSPGLATYNEQFF.

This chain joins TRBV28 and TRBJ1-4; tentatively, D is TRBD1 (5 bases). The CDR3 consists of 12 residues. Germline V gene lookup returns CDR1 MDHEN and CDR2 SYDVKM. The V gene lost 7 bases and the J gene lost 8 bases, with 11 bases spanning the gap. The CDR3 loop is CASTTGQEKLFF. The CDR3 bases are TGTGCCAGCACAACAGGCCAGGAAAAACTGTTTTTT.

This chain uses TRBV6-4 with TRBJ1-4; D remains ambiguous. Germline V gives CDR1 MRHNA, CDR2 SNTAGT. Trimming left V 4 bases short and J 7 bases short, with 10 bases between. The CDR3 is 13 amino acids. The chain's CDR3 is CASSVFFGEKLFF. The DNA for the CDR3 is TGTGCCAGCAGTGTCTTCTTCGGTGAAAAACTGTTTTTT.

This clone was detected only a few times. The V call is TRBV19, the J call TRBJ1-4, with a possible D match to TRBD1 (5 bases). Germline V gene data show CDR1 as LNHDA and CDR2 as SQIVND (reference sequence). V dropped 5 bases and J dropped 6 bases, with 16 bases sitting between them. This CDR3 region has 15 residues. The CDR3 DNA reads TGTGCCAGTAGTGCTATCAGGGCGGGGGATGAAAAACTGTTTTTT. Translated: CASSAIRAGDEKLFF. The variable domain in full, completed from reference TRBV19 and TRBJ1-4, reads DGGITQSPKYLFRKEGQNVTLSCEQNLNHDAMYWYRQDPGQGLRLIYYSQIVNDFQKGDIAEGYSVSREKKESFPLTVTSAQKNPTAFYLCASSAIRAGDEKLFFGSGTQLSVL.

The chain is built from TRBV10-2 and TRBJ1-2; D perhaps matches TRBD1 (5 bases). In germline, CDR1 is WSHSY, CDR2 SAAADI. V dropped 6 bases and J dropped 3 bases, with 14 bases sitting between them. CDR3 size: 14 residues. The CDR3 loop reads CASRGTGDYYGYTF. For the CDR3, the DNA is TGCGCCAGCAGGGGGACGGGGGACTACTATGGCTACACCTTC.

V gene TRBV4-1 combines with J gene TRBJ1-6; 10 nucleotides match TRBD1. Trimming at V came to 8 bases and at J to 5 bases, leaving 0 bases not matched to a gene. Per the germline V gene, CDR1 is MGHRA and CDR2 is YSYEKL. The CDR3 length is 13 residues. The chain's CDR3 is CASGQGDNSPLHF. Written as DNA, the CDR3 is TGCGCCAGCGGACAGGGGGATAATTCACCCCTCCACTTT.